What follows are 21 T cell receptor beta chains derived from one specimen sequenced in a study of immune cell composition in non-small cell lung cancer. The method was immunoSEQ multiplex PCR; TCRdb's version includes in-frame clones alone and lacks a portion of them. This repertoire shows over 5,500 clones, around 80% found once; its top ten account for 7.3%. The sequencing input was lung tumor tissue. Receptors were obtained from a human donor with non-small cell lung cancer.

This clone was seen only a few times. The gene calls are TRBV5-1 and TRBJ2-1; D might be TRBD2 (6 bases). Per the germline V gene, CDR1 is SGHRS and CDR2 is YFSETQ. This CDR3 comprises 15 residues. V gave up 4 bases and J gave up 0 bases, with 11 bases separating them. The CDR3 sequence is CASSGGTYSYNEQFF. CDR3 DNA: TGCGCCAGCAGCGGGGGGACGTACTCCTACAATGAGCAGTTCTTC.

CDR3 residues: CASSQEITRLGYTF. CDR3 nucleotide sequence: TGCGCCAGCAGCCAAGAAATAACCAGGCTGGGCTACACCTTC. This chain uses TRBV4-3 with TRBJ1-2; D remains ambiguous. Germline V CDR1 and CDR2: LGHNA, YSLEER. The length of the CDR3 is 14 residues. V gave up 0 bases and J gave up 8 bases, with 13 bases separating them.

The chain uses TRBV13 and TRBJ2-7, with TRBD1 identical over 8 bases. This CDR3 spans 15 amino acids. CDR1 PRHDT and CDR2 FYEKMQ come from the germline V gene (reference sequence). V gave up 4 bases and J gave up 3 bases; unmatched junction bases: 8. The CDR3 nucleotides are TGTGCCAGCAGCTCGCGCCGACAGGGGCTCTACGAGCAGTACTTC. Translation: CASSSRRQGLYEQYF.

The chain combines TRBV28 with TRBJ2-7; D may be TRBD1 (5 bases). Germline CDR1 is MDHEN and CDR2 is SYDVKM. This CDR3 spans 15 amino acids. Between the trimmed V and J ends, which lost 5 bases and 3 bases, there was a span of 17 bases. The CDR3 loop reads CASSGLYKGNYEQYF. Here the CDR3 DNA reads TGTGCCAGCAGTGGTTTATATAAGGGGAACTACGAGCAGTACTTC.

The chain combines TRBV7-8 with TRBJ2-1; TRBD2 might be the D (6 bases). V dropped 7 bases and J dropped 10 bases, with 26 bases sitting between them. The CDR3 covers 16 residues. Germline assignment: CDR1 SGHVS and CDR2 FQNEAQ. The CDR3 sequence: CASTLPAGLGREEQFF. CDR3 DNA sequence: TGTGCCAGCACCTTGCCGGCGGGACTCGGAAGAGAGGAGCAGTTCTTC.

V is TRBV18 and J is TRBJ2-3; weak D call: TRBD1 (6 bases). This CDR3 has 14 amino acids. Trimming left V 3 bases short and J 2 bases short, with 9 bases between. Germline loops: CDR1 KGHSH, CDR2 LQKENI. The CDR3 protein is CASSPQGFTDTQYF. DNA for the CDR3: TGTGCCAGCTCACCCCAGGGGTTCACAGATACGCAGTATTTT.

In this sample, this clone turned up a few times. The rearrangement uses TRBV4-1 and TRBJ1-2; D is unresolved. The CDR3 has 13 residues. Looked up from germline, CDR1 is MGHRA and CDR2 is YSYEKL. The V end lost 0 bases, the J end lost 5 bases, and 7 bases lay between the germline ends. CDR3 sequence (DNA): TGCGCCAGCAGCCAAGATAAGCTTTATGGCTACACCTTC. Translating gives CASSQDKLYGYTF.

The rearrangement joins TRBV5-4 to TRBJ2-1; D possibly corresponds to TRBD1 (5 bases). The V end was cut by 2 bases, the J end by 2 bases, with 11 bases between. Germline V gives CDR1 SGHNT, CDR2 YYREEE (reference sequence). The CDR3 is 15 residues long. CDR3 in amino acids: CASSFKARAYNEQFF. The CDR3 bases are TGTGCCAGCAGCTTCAAGGCCAGGGCCTACAATGAGCAGTTCTTC. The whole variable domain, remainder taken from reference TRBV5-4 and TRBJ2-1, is ETGVTQSPTHLIKTRGQQVTLRCSSQSGHNTVSWYQQALGQGPQFIFQYYREEENGRGNFPPRFSGLQFPNYSSELNVNALELDDSALYLCASSFKARAYNEQFFGPGTRLTVL.

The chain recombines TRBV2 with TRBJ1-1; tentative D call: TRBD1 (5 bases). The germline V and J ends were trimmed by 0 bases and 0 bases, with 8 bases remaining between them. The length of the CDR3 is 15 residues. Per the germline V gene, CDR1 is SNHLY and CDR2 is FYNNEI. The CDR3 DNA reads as TGTGCCAGCAGTGAAGCGCGGGGCATGAACACTGAAGCTTTCTTT. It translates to CASSEARGMNTEAFF.

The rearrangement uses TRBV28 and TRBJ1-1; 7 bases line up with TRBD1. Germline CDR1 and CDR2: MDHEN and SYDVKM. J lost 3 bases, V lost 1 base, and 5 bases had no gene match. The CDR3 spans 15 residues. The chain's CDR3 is CASSLLAGGDTEAFF. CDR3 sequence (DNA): TGTGCCAGCAGTTTATTGGCAGGGGGTGACACTGAAGCTTTCTTT.

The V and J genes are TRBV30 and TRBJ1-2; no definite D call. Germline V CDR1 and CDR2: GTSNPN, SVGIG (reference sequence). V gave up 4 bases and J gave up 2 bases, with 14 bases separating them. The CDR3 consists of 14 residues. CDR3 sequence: CAWTRVNANYGYTF. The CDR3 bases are TGTGCCTGGACACGGGTCAACGCAAACTATGGCTACACCTTC.

DNA for the CDR3: TGCGCCAGCGGGGGGACAGGGGTCTCTGGGGCCAACGTCCTGACTTTC. It translates to CASGGTGVSGANVLTF. The rearrangement joins TRBV10-2 to TRBJ2-6; 10 bases align to TRBD1. Per the germline V gene, CDR1 is WSHSY and CDR2 is SAAADI. After removal of 8 bases from V and 0 bases from J, the junction contained 4 bases not matched to a gene. CDR3 size: 16 residues.

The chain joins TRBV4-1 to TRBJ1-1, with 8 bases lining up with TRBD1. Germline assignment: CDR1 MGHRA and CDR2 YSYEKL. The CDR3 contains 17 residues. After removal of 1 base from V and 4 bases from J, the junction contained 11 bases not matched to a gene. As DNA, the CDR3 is TGCGCCAGCAGCCAAGGCCCGCTGACAGGGGAGGGCACTGAAGCTTTCTTT. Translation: CASSQGPLTGEGTEAFF.

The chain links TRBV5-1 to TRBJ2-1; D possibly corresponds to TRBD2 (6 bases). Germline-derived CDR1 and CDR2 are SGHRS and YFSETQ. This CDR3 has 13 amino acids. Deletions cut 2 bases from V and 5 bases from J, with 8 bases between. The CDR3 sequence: CASSFGGNNEQFF. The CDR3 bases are TGCGCCAGCAGCTTTGGAGGGAACAATGAGCAGTTCTTC. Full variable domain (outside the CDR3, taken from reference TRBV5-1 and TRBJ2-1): KAGVTQTPRYLIKTRGQQVTLSCSPISGHRSVSWYQQTPGQGLQFLFEYFSETQRNKGNFPGRFSGRQFSNSRSEMNVSTLELGDSALYLCASSFGGNNEQFFGPGTRLTVL.

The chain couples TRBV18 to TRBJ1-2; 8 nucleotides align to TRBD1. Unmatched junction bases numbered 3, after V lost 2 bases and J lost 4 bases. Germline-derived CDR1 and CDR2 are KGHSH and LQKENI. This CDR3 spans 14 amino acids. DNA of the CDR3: TGTGCCAGCTCACCATCGGACAGGGCCTATGGCTACACCTTC. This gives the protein CASSPSDRAYGYTF.

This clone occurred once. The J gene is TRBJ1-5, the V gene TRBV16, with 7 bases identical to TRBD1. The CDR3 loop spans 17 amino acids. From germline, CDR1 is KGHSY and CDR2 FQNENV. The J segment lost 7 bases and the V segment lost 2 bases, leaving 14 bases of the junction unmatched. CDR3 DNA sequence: TGTGCCAGCAGCCAAAAAGGGGGCAGGGGAAGCGGGCAGCCCCAGCATTTT. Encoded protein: CASSQKGGRGSGQPQHF. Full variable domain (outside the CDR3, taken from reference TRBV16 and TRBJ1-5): GEEVAQTPKHLVRGEGQKAKLYCAPIKGHSYVFWYQQVLKNEFKFLISFQNENVFDETGMPKERFSAKCLPNSPCSLEIQATKLEDSAVYFCASSQKGGRGSGQPQHFGDGTRLSIL.

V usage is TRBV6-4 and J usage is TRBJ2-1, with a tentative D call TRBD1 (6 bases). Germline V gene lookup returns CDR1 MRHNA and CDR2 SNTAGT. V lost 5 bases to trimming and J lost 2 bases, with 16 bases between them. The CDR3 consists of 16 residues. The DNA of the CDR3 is TGTGCCAGCAGTCCCACAGGGAGAGAGACCTACAATGAGCAGTTCTTC. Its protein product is CASSPTGRETYNEQFF.

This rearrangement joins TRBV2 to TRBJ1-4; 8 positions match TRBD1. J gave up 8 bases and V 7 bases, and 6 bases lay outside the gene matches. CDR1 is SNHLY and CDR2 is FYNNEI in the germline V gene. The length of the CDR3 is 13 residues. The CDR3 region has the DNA TGTGCCAGCATGGACAGGGAAAGAGAAAAACTGTTTTTT. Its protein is CASMDREREKLFF.

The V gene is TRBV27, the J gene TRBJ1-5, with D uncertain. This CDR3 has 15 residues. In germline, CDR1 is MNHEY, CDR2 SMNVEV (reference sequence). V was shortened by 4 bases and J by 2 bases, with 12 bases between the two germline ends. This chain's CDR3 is CASSSAGGGNQPQHF. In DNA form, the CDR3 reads TGTGCCAGCAGTTCCGCGGGTGGGGGCAATCAGCCCCAGCATTTT.

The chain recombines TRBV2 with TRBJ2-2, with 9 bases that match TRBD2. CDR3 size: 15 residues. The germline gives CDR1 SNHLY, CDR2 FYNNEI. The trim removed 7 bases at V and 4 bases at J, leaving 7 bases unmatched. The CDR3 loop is CASIGTSSVTGELFF. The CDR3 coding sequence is TGTGCCAGCATAGGGACTAGCTCGGTCACCGGGGAGCTGTTTTTT.

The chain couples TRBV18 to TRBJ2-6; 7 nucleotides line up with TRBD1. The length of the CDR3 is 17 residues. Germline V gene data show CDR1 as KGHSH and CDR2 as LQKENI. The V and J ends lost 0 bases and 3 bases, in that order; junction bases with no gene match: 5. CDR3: CASSPPSRGFGANVLTF. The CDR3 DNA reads TGTGCCAGCTCACCACCTTCCAGGGGGTTTGGGGCCAACGTCCTGACTTTC.